The entry below gives a single T cell receptor (beta chain) sequence along with its context. This clone was seen once. Its antigen has not been determined. No qualities accompany the bases; no much larger clone lies one base away. The source of the sample is a study of T cell changes during pregnancy in multiple sclerosis (dated by TCRdb to between 2019 and 2020). About the study as a whole: Changes in the T cell repertoire over the course of pregnancy were examined in this study in women with multiple sclerosis.

Library preparation was by the immunoSEQ multiplex PCR assay. The table comes from immuneACCESS by way of TCRdb, which keeps in-frame sequences with V and J called. Part of the clones is missing from these tables; in studies checked, under half for an unresolved V gene and the rest for unknown reasons. Present in this sample are about 61,000 clones, about nine tenths of which were seen just once. The biggest ten clones account for 0.89% of the sample. For this chain, trimming is 7 bases at the V end and 5 bases at the J end, and the number of junction bases without a gene match is 10. The CDR1 and CDR2 encoded by the germline V gene are SGDLS and YYNGEE. Its CDR3 holds 14 amino acids, cysteine through phenylalanine. The entry retains the CDR3 DNA only, 42 bases that are in frame from base 1.

Recombination connected TRBV9 to TRBJ2-5, with 8 bases matching TRBD1. The sequence was obtained from a female donor in good health, enrolled as a control in a pregnancy study. The source material was peripheral blood, sampled in the first trimester of pregnancy. The base sequence is TGTGCCAGCGGCGCGGGGACAGGCGGGGAGACCCAGTACTTC. It translates to CASGAGTGGETQYF. The full variable domain, with segments outside the CDR3 supplied by the reference TRBV9 and TRBJ2-5 proteins, appears as DSGVTQTPKHLITATGQRVTLRCSPRSGDLSVYWYQQSLDQGLQFLIQYYNGEERAKGNILERFSAQQFPDLHSELNLSSLELGDSALYFCASGAGTGGETQYFGPGTRLLVL.